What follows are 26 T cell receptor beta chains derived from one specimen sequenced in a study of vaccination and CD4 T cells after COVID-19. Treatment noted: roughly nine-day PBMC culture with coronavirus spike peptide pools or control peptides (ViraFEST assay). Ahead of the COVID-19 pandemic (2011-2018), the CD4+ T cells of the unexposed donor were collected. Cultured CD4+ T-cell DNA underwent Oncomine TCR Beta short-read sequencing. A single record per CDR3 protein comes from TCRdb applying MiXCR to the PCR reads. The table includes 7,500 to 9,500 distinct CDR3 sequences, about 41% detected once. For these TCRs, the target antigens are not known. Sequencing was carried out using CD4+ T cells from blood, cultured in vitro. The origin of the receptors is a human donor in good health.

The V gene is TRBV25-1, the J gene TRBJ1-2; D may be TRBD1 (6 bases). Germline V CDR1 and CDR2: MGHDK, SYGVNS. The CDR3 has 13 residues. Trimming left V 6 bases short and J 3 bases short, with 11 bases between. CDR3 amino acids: CASRGEGDYGYTF. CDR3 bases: TGTGCCAGCAGGGGGGAGGGGGACTATGGCTACACCTTC.

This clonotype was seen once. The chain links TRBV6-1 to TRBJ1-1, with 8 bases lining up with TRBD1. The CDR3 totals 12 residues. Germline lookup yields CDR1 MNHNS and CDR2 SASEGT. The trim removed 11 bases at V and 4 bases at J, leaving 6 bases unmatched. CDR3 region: CAFVQGGTEAFF. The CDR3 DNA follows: TGTGCCTTCGTACAGGGGGGCACTGAAGCTTTCTTT.

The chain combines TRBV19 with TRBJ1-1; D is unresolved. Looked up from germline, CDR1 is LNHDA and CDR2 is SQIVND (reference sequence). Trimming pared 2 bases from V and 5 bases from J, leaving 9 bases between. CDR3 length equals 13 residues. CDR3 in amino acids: CASSISVGTEAFF. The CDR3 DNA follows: TGTGCCAGTAGTATATCGGTGGGAACTGAAGCTTTCTTT.

The CDR3 DNA is TGTGCCAGCAGTCCGGGGGACAGGGTAGGAACCTCCTACAATGAGCAGTTCTTC. Protein sequence: CASSPGDRVGTSYNEQFF. The V gene is TRBV28, the J gene TRBJ2-1; 9 bases match TRBD1. Germline CDR1 is MDHEN and CDR2 is SYDVKM. CDR3 length: 18 residues. With V trimmed by 5 bases and J by 0 bases, 11 bases remained unmatched.

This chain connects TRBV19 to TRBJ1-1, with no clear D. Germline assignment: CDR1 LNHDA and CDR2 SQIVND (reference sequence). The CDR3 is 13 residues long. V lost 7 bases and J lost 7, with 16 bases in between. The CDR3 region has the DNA TGTGCCAGTACCCCCCCCCCGCAGATTGAAGCTTTCTTT. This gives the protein CASTPPPQIEAFF.

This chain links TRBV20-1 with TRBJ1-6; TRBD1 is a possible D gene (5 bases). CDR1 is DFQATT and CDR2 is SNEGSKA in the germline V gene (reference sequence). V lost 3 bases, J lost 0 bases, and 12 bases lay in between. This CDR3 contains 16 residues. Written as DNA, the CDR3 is TGCAGTGCTAGCGCGGCAGGGAGCTCCTATAATTCACCCCTCCACTTT. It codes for CSASAAGSSYNSPLHF.

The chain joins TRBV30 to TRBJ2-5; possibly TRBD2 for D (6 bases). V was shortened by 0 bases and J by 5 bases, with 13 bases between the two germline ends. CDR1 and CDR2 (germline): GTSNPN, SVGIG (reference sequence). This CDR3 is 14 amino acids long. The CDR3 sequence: CAWSVRASAETQYF. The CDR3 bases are TGTGCCTGGAGTGTACGGGCTAGCGCGGAGACCCAGTACTTC.

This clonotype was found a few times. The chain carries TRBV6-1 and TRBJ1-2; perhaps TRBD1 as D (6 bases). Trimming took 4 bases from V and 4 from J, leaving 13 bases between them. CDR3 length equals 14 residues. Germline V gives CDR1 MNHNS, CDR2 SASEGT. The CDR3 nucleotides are TGTGCCAGCAGTGCGGAATGGACAGCCTATGGCTACACCTTC. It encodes CASSAEWTAYGYTF.

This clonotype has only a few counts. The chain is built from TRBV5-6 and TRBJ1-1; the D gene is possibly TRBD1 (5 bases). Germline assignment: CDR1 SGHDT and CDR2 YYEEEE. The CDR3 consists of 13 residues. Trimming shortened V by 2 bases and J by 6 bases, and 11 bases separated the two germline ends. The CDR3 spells CASSFGRGAEAFF. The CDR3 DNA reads TGTGCCAGCAGCTTCGGTCGGGGGGCTGAAGCTTTCTTT.

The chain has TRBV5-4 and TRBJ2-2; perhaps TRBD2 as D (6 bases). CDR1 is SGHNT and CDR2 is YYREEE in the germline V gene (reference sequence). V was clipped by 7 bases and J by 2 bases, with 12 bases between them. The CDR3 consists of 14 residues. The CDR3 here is CASREPGNTGELFF. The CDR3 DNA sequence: TGTGCCAGCCGGGAGCCGGGCAACACCGGGGAGCTGTTTTTT.

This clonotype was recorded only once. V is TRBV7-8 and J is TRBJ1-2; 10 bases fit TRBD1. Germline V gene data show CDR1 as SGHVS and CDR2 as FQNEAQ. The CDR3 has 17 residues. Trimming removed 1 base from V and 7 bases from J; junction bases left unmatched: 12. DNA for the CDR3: TGTGCCAGCAGCTTAGATGGGGTTAGACAGGGGGCAAGTGGCTACACCTTC. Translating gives CASSLDGVRQGASGYTF.

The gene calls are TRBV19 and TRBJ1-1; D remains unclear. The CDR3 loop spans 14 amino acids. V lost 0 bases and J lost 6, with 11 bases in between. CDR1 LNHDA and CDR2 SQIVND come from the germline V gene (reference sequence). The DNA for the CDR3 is TGTGCCAGTAGTATAGATCGTCTAAGCGCTGAAGCTTTCTTT. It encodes CASSIDRLSAEAFF.

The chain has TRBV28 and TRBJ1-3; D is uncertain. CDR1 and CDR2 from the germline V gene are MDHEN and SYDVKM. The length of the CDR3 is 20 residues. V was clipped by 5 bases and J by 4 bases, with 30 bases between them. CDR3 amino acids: CASSPSVRLGWSLEGNTIYF. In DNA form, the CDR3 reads TGTGCCAGCAGTCCATCCGTGAGGCTAGGGTGGAGTTTGGAAGGAAACACCATATATTTT.

As DNA, the CDR3 is TGTGCCAGCAAGGGGGGTTCCCATCCCACAGATACGCAGTATTTT. It encodes CASKGGSHPTDTQYF. V and J are TRBV2 and TRBJ2-3, with D tentatively TRBD1 or TRBD2 (6 bases each). Germline CDR1 and CDR2: SNHLY and FYNNEI. V gave up 7 bases and J gave up 2 bases, with 16 bases separating them. CDR3 size: 15 residues.

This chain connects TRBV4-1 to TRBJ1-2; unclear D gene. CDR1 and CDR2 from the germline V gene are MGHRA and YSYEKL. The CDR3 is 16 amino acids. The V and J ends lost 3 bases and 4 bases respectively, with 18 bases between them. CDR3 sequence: CASSHAQDTHLYGYTF. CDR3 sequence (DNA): TGCGCCAGCAGCCATGCCCAAGACACACACCTCTATGGCTACACCTTC.

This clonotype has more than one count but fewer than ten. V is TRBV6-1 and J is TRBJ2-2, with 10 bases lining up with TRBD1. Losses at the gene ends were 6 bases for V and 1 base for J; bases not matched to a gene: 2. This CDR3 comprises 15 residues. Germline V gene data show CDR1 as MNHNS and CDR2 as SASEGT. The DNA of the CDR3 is TGTGCCAGCAGCGGGGACAGGGGGAACACCGGGGAGCTGTTTTTT. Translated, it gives CASSGDRGNTGELFF.

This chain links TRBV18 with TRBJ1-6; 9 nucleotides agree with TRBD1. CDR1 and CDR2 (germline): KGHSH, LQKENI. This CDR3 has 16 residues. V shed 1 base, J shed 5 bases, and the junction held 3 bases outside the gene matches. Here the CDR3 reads CASSPLRTGDNSPLHF. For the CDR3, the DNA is TGTGCCAGCTCACCACTAAGGACAGGGGATAATTCACCCCTCCACTTT.

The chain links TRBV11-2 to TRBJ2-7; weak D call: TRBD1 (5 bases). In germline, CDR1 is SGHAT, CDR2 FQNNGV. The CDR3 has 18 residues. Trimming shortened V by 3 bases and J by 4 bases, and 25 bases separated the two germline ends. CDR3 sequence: CASSFKVLGVNTPYEQYF. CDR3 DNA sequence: TGTGCCAGCAGCTTCAAAGTCCTAGGGGTCAATACTCCGTACGAGCAGTACTTC.

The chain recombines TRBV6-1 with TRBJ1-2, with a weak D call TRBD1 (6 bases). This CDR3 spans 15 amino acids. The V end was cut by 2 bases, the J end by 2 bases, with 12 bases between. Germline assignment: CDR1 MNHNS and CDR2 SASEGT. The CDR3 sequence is CASSELGQGNYGYTF. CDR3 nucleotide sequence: TGTGCCAGCAGTGAATTGGGGCAGGGGAACTATGGCTACACCTTC.

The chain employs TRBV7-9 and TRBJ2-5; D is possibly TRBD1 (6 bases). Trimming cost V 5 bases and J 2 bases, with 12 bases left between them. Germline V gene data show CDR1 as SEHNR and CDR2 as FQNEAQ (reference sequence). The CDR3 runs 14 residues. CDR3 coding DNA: TGTGCCAGCAGCCCCCAGGGGTTTCAAGAGACCCAGTACTTC. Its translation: CASSPQGFQETQYF.

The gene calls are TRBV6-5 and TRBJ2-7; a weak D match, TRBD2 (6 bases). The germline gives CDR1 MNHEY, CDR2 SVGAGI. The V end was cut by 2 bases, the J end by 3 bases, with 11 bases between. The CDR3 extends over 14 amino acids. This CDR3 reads CASSYEGTLYEQYF. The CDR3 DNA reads TGTGCCAGCAGTTACGAAGGGACTCTCTACGAGCAGTACTTC.

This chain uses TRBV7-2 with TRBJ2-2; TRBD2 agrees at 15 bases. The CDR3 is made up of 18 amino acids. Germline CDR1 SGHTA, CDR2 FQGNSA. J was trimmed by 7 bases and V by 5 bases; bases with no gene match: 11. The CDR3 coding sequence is TGTGCCAGCAGCAAAAGGACTAGCGGGGGGGCCAGTGGCGGGGAGCTGTTTTTT. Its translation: CASSKRTSGGASGGELFF. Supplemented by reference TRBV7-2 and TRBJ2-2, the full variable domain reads GAGVSQSPSNKVTEKGKDVELRCDPISGHTALYWYRQSLGQGLEFLIYFQGNSAPDKSGLPSDRFSAERTGGSVSTLTIQRTQQEDSAVYLCASSKRTSGGASGGELFFGEGSRLTVL.

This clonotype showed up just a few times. The chain's CDR3 is CASSEQAPASYEQYF. In DNA form, the CDR3 reads TGTGCCAGCAGTGAACAGGCGCCAGCGTCCTACGAGCAGTACTTC. This sequence joins TRBV2 and TRBJ2-7; no clear D. The CDR3 runs to 15 residues. V lost 2 bases and J lost 1, with 12 bases in between. Germline loops: CDR1 SNHLY, CDR2 FYNNEI.

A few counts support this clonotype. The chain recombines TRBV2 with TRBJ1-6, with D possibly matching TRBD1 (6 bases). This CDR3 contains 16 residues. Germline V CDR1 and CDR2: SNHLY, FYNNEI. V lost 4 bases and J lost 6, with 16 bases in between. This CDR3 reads CASSAPGVLGNSPLHF. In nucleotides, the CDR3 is TGTGCCAGCAGTGCACCAGGGGTTCTTGGTAATTCACCCCTCCACTTT.

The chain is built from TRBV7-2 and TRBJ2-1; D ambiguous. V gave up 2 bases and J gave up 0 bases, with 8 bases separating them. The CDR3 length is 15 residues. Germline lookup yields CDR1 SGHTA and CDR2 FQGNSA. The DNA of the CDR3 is TGTGCCAGCAGCTTAAGTGCGAGCTCCTACAATGAGCAGTTCTTC. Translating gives CASSLSASSYNEQFF.

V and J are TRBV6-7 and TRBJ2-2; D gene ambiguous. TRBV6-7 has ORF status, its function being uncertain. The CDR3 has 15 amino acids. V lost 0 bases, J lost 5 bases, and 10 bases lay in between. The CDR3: CASSYSVLKTGELFF. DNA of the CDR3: TGTGCCAGCAGTTACTCTGTGTTAAAGACCGGGGAGCTGTTTTTT.